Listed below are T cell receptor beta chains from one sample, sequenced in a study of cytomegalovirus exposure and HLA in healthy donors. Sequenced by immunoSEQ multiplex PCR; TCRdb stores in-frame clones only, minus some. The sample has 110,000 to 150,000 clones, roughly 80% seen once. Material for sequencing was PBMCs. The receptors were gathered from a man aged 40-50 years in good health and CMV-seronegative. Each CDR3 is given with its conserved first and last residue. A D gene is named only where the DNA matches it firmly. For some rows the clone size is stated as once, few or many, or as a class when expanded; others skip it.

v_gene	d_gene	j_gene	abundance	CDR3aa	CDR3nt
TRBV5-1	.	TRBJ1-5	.	CASSLGPQASSGQPQHF	TGCGCCAGCAGCTTGGGCCCCCAGGCTTCATCTGGTCAGCCCCAGCATTTT
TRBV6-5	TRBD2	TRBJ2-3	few	CASSYSSAGGDTQYF	TGTGCCAGCAGTTACTCGTCAGCGGGGGGAGATACGCAGTATTTT
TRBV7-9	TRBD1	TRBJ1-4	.	CASSWTGGNEKLFF	TGTGCCAGCAGCTGGACAGGTGGTAATGAAAAACTGTTTTTT
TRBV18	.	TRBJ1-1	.	CASSLGQLQNTEAFF	TGTGCCAGCTCACTCGGACAGTTACAGAACACTGAAGCTTTCTTT
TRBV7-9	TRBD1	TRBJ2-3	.	CASSLTGGTDTQYF	TGTGCCAGCAGCCTGACAGGGGGAACAGATACGCAGTATTTT
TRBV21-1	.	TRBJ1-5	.	CASSKAWPSPVQPQHF	TGTGCCAGCAGCAAAGCCTGGCCCTCCCCAGTTCAGCCCCAGCATTTT
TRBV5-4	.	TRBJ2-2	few	CASSVVGELFF	TGTGCCAGCAGCGTAGTCGGGGAGCTGTTTTTT
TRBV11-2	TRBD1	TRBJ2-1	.	CASSLETGFEQFF	TGTGCCAGCAGCTTAGAGACAGGGTTTGAGCAGTTCTTC
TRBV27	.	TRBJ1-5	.	CASSFQGGGQPQHF	TGTGCCAGCAGTTTTCAAGGGGGGGGTCAGCCCCAGCATTTT
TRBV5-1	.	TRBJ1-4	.	CASRLPLGGPDEKLFF	TGCGCCAGCAGGCTACCGCTGGGGGGTCCGGATGAAAAACTGTTTTTT
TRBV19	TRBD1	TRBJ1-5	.	CATRLRQGAQPQHF	TGTGCCACCAGACTTAGACAGGGAGCTCAGCCCCAGCATTTT
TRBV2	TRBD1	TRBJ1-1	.	CASRPGQGARSEAFF	TGTGCCAGCAGACCGGGACAGGGGGCTCGTAGTGAAGCTTTCTTT
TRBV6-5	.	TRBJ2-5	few	CASSYTGVWQETQYF	TGTGCCAGCAGTTACACGGGGGTTTGGCAAGAGACCCAGTACTTC
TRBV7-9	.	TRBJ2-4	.	CASSLGEVAKNIQYF	TGTGCCAGCAGCCTCGGCGAGGTAGCCAAAAACATTCAGTACTTC
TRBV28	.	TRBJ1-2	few	CASSLGYRRHYGYTF	TGTGCCAGCAGTTTAGGATACAGGCGTCACTATGGCTACACCTTC
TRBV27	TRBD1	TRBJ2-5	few	CASSSRRQGRETQYF	TGTGCCAGCAGTTCCCGACGACAGGGTCGGGAGACCCAGTACTTC
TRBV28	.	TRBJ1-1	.	CASSVQNTEAFF	TGTGCCAGCAGCGTACAGAACACTGAAGCTTTCTTT
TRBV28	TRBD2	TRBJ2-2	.	CASSFAGTSGVNTGELFF	TGTGCCAGCAGTTTTGCGGGGACTAGCGGGGTGAACACCGGGGAGCTGTTTTTT
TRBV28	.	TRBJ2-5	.	CASSFWSGTIAQETQYF	TGTGCCAGCAGTTTTTGGTCGGGAACGATTGCCCAAGAGACCCAGTACTTC
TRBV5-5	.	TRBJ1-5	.	CASSLSVRQENQPQHF	TGTGCCAGCAGCTTGTCTGTGCGACAGGAGAATCAGCCCCAGCATTTT
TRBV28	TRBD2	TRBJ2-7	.	CASSLRPSGGAREQYF	TGTGCCAGCAGTTTAAGGCCTAGCGGGGGGGCAAGGGAGCAGTACTTC
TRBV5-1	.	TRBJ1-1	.	CARRGEAFF	TGCGCCAGACGGGGTGAAGCTTTCTTT
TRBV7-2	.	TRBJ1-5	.	CASSLLGQDYQPQHF	TGTGCCAGCAGCTTATTGGGGCAGGATTATCAGCCCCAGCATTTT
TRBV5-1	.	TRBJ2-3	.	CASSLGTVSPDTQYF	TGCGCCAGCAGCTTGGGGACTGTCTCTCCCGATACGCAGTATTTT
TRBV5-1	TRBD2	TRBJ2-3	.	CASSLWASGRTDTQYF	TGCGCCAGCAGCTTGTGGGCTAGCGGACGCACAGATACGCAGTATTTT
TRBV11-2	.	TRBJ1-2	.	CASTSGGLGGYTF	TGTGCCAGCACCTCCGGGGGGCTGGGGGGCTACACCTTC
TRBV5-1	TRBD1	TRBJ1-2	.	CASSLELGQGVRGYTF	TGCGCCAGCAGCTTGGAACTGGGACAGGGGGTACGGGGCTACACCTTC
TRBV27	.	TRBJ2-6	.	CASRQRTNPSGANVLTF	TGTGCCAGCAGACAGCGGACTAACCCCTCTGGGGCCAACGTCCTGACTTTC
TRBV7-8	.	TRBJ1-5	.	CASSLIGISGNQPQHF	TGTGCCAGCAGCTTAATAGGCATAAGCGGCAATCAGCCCCAGCATTTT
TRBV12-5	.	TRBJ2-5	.	CASGPGLHQETQYF	TGTGCTAGTGGGCCGGGACTTCATCAAGAGACCCAGTACTTC
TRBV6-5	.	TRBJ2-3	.	CASSLSHTDTQYF	TGTGCCAGCAGTTTATCACACACAGATACGCAGTATTTT
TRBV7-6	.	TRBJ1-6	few	CASSPSRGNSPLHF	TGTGCCAGCAGCCCCTCAAGGGGGAATTCACCCCTCCACTTT
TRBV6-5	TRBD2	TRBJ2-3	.	CASANRGGLTDTQYF	TGTGCCAGTGCAAACCGGGGGGGCCTCACAGATACGCAGTATTTT
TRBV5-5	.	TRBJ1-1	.	CASSFTVNTEAFF	TGTGCCAGCAGCTTCACGGTGAACACTGAAGCTTTCTTT
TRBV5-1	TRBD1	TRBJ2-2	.	CASSTRTGRDGELFF	TGCGCCAGCAGCACACGGACAGGGCGAGACGGGGAGCTGTTTTTT
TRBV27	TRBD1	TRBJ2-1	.	CASTFQGAYNEQFF	TGTGCCAGCACTTTCCAGGGGGCCTACAATGAGCAGTTCTTC